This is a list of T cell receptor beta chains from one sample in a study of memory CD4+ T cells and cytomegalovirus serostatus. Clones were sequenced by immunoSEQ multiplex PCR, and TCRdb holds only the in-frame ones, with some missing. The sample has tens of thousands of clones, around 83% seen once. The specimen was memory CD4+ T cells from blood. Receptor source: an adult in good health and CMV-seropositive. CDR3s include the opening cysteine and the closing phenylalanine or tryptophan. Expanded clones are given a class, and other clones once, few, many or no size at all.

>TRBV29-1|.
CSVKDTSSYNSPLHF
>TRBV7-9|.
CASTPTWGGPDTQYF
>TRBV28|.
CASSLTGGGQAPNEQFF
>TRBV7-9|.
CASSLKSEQYF
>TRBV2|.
CASRQQETQYF
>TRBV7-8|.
CASSFGFFGTQYF
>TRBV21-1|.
CASRPKGGTSSF
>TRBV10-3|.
CAISDNGQDSNQPQHF
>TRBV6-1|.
CASSLIGDGYTF
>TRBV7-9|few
CASSTQGNTEAFF
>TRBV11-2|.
CASSLTQGTEAFF
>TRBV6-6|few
CASSETNEKLFF
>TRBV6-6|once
CAVQGPRGSPLHF
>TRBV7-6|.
CASSLSGRVWGLAGETQYF
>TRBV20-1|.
CSIRRGSRQFF
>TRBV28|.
CASSLNTGGRREQYF
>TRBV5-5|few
CASSLIGVATNEKLFF
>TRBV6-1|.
CASRRGNQETQYF
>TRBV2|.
CASRPAKAGPEKLFF
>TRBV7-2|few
CASSLGSSGNTIYF
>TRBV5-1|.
CASSLLWGQSYEQYF
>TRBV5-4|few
CASSSTRGRDTEAFF
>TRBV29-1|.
CSVAQGIGNQPQHF
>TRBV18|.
CASSPRTASGNTIYF
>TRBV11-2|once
CASSPYGTSGGETQYF
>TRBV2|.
CASSYRGLETQYF
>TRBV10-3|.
CAISGTRDRAIYNEQFF
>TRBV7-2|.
CASSHGLGYNEQFF